These 7 T cell receptor beta chains share one sample of origin, sequenced in a study of blood T cells in healthy people across ages. Primers used in a second PCR of roughly 7 to 12 cycles were a sample-barcoded 5' primer and a J-beta primer mix. TCRdb called the 5' RACE reads again in MiXCR, with one record for every CDR3 protein. The sample carries hundreds of thousands of distinct CDR3 sequences, around half recorded once. Sample: blood. These receptors originate from a man older than 75 in good health.

The rearrangement joins TRBV6-2 or TRBV6-3 to TRBJ2-7; 14 positions match TRBD2. The CDR3 totals 17 residues. Germline assignment: CDR1 MNHEY and CDR2 SVGEGT. The V gene end was trimmed by 7 bases and the J gene end by 0 bases; junction bases not matched to a gene: 8. CDR3 loop: CASTWTSGGLSSYEQYF. CDR3 in DNA: TGTGCCAGCACCTGGACTAGCGGGGGGCTTAGCTCCTACGAGCAGTACTTC.

The chain couples TRBV20-1 to TRBJ2-1, with unresolved D. V was clipped by 6 bases and J by 0 bases, with 15 bases between them. In germline, CDR1 is DFQATT, CDR2 SNEGSKA (reference sequence). There are 15 residues in the CDR3. CDR3 sequence reads: CSAITGPGSYNEQFF. CDR3 sequence (DNA): TGCAGTGCGATAACCGGGCCTGGCTCCTACAATGAGCAGTTCTTC.

This clonotype showed up just a few times. This chain links TRBV21-1 with TRBJ2-7. TRBV21-1 is noted as a pseudogene. This CDR3 is built from 15 residues. CDR3 residues: CASSNVSGGPDEQYF. The DNA for the CDR3 is TGTGCCAGCAGCAATGTGTCAGGGGGCCCCGACGAGCAGTACTTC.

This clonotype was found a few times. The V and J genes are TRBV9 and TRBJ2-7; 7 nucleotides line up with TRBD2. The CDR3 runs 14 residues. CDR1 and CDR2 from the germline V gene are SGDLS and YYNGEE. J gave up 7 bases and V 6 bases, and 13 bases lay outside the gene matches. CDR3 sequence (DNA): TGTGCCAGCACCCCGACTAGCTATATGGAAGAGCAGTACTTC. It specifies CASTPTSYMEEQYF.

Comment on this clonotype: This may be a read error: a much more frequent sequence differs by one nucleotide. This chain links TRBV6-6 with TRBJ2-4; D unresolved. The J call is uncertain, as TRBJ2-7 better fits the DNA end. This CDR3 has 13 residues. Germline CDR1 MNHNY, CDR2 SVGAGI (reference sequence). The CDR3 spells CASSANELYEQYF. The CDR3 DNA reads TGTGCCAGCAGTGCTAACGAACTCTACGAGCAGTACTTC.

Ten or more counts support this clonotype. The V call is TRBV6-5, the J call TRBJ2-5; either TRBD1 or TRBD2 may fit D (7 bases each). Trimming removed 3 bases at V and 5 bases at J, with 19 bases between. CDR3 size: 16 residues. Germline V gene sequence: CDR1 MNHEY, CDR2 SVGAGI. The CDR3 DNA reads as TGTGCCAGCAGTTATTCGGGGGGACAGCGGTGGGAGACCCAGTACTTC. Translating gives CASSYSGGQRWETQYF.

This clonotype was found many times. The genes are TRBV5-1 and TRBJ2-7; D is possibly TRBD2 (5 bases). V lost 2 bases, J lost 1 base, and 10 bases lay in between. There are 14 residues in the CDR3. The germline V gene has CDR1 SGHRS and CDR2 YFSETQ. The DNA of the CDR3 is TGCGCCAGCAGCTTTAGCGCCGATTCCTACGAGCAGTACTTC. Encoded protein: CASSFSADSYEQYF.